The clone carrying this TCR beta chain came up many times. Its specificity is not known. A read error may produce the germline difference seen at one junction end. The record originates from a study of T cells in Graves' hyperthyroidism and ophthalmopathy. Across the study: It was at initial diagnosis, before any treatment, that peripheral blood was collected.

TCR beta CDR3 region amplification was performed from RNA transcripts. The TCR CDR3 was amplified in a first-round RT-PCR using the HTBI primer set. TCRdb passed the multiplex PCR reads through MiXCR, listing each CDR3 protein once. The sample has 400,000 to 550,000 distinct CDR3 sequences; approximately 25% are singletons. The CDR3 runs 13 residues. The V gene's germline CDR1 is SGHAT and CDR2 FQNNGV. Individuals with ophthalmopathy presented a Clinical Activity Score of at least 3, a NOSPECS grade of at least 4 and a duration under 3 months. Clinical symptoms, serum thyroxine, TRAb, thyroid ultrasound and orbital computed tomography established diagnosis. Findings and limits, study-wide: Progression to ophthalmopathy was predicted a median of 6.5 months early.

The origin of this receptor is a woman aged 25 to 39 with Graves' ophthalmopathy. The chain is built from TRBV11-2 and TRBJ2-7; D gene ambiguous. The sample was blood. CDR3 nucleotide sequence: TGTGCCAGCAGCTTCCCGCCCTCCGACGAGCAGTACTTC. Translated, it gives CASSFPPSDEQYF.